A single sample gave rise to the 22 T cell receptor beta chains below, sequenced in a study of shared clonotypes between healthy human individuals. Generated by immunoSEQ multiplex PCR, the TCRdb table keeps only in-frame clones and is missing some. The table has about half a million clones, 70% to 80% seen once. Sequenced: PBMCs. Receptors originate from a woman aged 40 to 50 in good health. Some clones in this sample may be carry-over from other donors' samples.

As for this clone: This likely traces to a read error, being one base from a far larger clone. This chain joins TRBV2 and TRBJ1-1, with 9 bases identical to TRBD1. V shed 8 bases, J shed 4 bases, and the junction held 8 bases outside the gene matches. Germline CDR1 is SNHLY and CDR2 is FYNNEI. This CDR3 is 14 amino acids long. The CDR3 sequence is CASVPGQGGTEAFF. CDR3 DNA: TGTGCCAGCGTCCCGGGACAGGGTGGCACTGAAGCTTTCTTT. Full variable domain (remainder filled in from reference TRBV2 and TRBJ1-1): EPEVTQTPSHQVTQMGQEVILRCVPISNHLYFYWYRQILGQKVEFLVSFYNNEISEKSEIFDDQFSVERPDGSNFTLKIRSTKLEDSAMYFCASVPGQGGTEAFFGQGTRLTVV.

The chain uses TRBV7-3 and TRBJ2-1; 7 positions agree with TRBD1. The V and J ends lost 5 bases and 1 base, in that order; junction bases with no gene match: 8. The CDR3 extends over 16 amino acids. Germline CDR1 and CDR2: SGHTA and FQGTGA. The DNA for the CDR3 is TGTGCCAGCAGCATACAGGGGACGAAATCCTACAATGAGCAGTTCTTC. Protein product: CASSIQGTKSYNEQFF.

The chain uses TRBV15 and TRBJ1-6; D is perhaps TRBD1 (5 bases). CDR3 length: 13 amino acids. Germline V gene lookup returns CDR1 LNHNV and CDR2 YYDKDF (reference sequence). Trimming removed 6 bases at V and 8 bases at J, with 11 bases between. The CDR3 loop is CATRRDGYSPLHF. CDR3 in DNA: TGTGCCACCAGACGGGACGGCTATTCACCCCTCCACTTT.

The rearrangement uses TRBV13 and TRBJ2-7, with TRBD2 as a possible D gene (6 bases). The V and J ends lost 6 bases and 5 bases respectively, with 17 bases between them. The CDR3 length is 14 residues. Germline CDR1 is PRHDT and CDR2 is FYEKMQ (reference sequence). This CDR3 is CASRPRGKSDEQYF. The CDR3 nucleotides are TGTGCCAGCAGACCCCGCGGGAAGTCAGACGAGCAGTACTTC.

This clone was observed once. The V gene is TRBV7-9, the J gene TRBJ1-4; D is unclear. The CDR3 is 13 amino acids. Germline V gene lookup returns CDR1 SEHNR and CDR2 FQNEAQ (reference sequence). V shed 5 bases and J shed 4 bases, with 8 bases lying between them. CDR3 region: CASSPWFNEKLFF. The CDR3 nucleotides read TGTGCCAGCAGCCCCTGGTTTAATGAAAAACTGTTTTTT.

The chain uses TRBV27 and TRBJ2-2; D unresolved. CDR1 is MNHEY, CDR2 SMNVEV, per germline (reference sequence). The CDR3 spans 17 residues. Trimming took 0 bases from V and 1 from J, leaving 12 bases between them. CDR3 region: CASSLSTGTRNTGELFF. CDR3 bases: TGTGCCAGCAGTTTATCGACCGGCACCCGGAACACCGGGGAGCTGTTTTTT.

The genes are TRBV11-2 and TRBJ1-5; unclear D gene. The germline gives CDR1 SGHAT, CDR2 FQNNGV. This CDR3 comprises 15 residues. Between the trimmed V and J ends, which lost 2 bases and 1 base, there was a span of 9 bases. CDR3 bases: TGTGCCAGCAGCTTAATTTGGGGAAGCAATCAGCCCCAGCATTTT. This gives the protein CASSLIWGSNQPQHF.

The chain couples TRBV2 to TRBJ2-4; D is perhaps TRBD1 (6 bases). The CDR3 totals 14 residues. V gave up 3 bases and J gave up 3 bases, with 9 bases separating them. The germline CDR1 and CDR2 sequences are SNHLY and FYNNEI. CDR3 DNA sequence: TGTGCCAGCAGTGAGCCCAGGGGCAAAAACATTCAGTACTTC. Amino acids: CASSEPRGKNIQYF.

This chain's CDR3 is CASSSLTGNEQYF. Written as DNA, the CDR3 is TGCGCCAGCAGCTCCCTGACAGGGAACGAGCAGTACTTC. The chain couples TRBV5-1 to TRBJ2-7; TRBD1 agrees at 7 bases. The CDR3 covers 13 residues. CDR1 SGHRS and CDR2 YFSETQ come from the germline V gene. Losses at the gene ends were 3 bases for V and 5 bases for J; bases not matched to a gene: 5. The complete variable domain, with remaining parts taken from reference TRBV5-1 and TRBJ2-7, reads KAGVTQTPRYLIKTRGQQVTLSCSPISGHRSVSWYQQTPGQGLQFLFEYFSETQRNKGNFPGRFSGRQFSNSRSEMNVSTLELGDSALYLCASSSLTGNEQYFGPGTRLTVT.

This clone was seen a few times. The CDR3 DNA is TGTGCCAGCACCCCTCCCGGACTAGTAAATAGTGAGCAGTTCTTC. Translated, it gives CASTPPGLVNSEQFF. The rearrangement links TRBV28 to TRBJ2-1, with 7 bases identical to TRBD2. The CDR3 extends over 15 amino acids. In germline, CDR1 is MDHEN, CDR2 SYDVKM. The ends lost 7 bases at V and 9 bases at J; junction bases unmatched: 15.

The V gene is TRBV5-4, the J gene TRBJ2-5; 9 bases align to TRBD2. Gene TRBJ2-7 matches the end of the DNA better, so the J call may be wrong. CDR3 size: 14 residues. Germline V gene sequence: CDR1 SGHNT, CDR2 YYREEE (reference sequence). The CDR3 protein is CASILSGRNDEQYF. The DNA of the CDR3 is TGTGCCAGCATCCTAAGCGGGAGGAATGACGAGCAGTACTTC.

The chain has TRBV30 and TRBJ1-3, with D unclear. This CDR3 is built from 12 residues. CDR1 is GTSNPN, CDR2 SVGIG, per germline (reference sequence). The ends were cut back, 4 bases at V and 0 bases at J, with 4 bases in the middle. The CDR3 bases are TGTGCCTGGAAGGGCTCTGGAAACACCATATATTTT. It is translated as CAWKGSGNTIYF.

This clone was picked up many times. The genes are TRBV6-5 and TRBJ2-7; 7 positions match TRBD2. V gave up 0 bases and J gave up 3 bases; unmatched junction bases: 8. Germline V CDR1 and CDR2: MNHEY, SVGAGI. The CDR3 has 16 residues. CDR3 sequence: CASSYSSLAAFYEQYF. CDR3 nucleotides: TGTGCCAGCAGTTACTCGAGCCTAGCGGCCTTCTACGAGCAGTACTTC.

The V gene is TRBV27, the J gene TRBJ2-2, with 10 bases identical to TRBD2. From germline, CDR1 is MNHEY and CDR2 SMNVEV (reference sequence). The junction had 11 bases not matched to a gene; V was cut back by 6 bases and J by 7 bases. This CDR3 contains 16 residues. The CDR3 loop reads CASRLSSGRYYGELFF. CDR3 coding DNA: TGTGCCAGCAGATTGAGTAGCGGGAGGTATTACGGGGAGCTGTTTTTT.

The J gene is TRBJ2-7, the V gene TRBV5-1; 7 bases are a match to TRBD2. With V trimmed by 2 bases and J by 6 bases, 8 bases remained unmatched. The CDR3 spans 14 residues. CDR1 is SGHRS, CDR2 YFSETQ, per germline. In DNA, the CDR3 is TGCGCCAGCAGCTTACTGCCGGGAGGAGGCGAGCAGTACTTC. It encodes CASSLLPGGGEQYF.

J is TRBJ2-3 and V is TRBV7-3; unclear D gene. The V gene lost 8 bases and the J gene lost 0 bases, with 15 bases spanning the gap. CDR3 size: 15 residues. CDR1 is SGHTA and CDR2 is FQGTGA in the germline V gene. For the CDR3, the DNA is TGTGCCAGCGCTTCAGCATCCGGTAGCACAGATACGCAGTATTTT. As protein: CASASASGSTDTQYF.

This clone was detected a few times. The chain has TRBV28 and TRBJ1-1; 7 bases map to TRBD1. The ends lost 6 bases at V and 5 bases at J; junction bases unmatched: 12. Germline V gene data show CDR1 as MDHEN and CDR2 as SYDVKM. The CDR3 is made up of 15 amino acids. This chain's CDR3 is CASSTTPGGRTEAFF. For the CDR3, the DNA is TGTGCCAGCAGCACTACCCCAGGGGGAAGGACTGAAGCTTTCTTT.

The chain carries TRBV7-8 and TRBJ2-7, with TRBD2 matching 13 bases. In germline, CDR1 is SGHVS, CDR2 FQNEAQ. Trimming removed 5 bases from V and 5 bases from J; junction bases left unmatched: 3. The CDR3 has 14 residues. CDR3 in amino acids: CASSPGLAGDEQYF. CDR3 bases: TGTGCCAGCAGCCCCGGACTAGCGGGAGACGAGCAGTACTTC.

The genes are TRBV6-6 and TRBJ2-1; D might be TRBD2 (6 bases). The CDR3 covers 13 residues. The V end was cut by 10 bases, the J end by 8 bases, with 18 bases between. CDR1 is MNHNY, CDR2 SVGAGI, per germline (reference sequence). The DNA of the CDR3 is TGTGCCATCGGGGACTCAGCAGGCGATGAGCAGTTCTTC. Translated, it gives CAIGDSAGDEQFF.

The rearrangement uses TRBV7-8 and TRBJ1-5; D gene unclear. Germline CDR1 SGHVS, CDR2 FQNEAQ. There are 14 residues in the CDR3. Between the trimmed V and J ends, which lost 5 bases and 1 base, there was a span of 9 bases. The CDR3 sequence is CASSAPRSNQPQHF. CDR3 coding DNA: TGTGCCAGCAGCGCCCCCCGGAGCAATCAGCCCCAGCATTTT.

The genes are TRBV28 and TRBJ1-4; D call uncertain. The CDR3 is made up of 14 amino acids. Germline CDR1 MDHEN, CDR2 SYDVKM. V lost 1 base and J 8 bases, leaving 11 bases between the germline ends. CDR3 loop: CASSLSGLEEKLFF. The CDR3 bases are TGTGCCAGCAGTTTATCAGGCCTGGAGGAAAAACTGTTTTTT.

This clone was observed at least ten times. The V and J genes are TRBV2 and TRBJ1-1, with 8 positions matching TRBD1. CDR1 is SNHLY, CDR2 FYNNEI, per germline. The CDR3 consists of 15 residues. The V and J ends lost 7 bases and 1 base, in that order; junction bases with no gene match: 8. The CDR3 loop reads CASTGLGTGNTEAFF. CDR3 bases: TGTGCCAGCACCGGGTTGGGGACAGGGAACACTGAAGCTTTCTTT.